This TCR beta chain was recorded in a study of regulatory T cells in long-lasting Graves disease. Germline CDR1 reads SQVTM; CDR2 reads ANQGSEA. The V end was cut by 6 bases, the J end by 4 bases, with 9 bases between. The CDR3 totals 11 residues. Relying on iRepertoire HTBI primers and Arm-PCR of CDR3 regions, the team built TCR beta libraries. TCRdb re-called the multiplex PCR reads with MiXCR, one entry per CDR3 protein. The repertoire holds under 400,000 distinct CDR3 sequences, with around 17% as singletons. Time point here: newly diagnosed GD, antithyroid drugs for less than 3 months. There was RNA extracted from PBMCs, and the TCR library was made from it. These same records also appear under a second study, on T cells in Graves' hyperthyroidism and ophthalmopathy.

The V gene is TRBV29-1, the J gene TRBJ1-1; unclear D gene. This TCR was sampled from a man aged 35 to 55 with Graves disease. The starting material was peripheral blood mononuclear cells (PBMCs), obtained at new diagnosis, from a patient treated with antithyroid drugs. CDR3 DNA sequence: TGCAGCGTGCCTCATGGCACTGAAGCTTTCTTT. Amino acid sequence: CSVPHGTEAFF.